This T cell receptor (beta chain) appears in the sequencing data of a study of blood T cell repertoires in COVID-19. This table comes from immunoSEQ multiplex PCR, and its TCRdb copy is limited to in-frame clones, with some not included. The sample contains 120,000 to 150,000 clones, around 80% of which appear only once. This CDR3 is 16 amino acids long. Germline-derived CDR1 and CDR2 are MNHEY and SVGAGI. J lost 4 bases, V lost 1 base, and 7 bases had no gene match. This receptor was taken from a human donor in a cohort sampled during active COVID-19. The sample was peripheral blood. The chain links TRBV6-5 to TRBJ1-1; 9 bases line up with TRBD1. This CDR3 is CASSYWGQGVGTEAFF. CDR3 DNA: TGTGCCAGCAGTTACTGGGGACAGGGTGTGGGCACTGAAGCTTTCTTT.